A selection of T cell receptor beta chains follows, all from one sample in a study of vaccination and CD4 T cells after COVID-19. What these receptors recognize is not known. TCRdb re-derived calls from the PCR reads in MiXCR, one entry per CDR3 protein. This sample carries about 20,000 distinct CDR3 sequences, roughly 50% of them seen once, and the ten largest clones take about 10%. Sequencing was carried out using CD4+ T cells from blood, cultured in vitro. The receptors derive from a human donor who had recovered from COVID-19. CDR3s include the opening cysteine and the closing phenylalanine or tryptophan. Each record gives: V gene, D gene, J gene, clone size, CDR3 protein, CDR3 DNA. A D gene is named only where the DNA matches it firmly. Not every row has a clone size; where given, it reads once, few, many or a size class.

V gene: TRBV11-3; D gene: -; J gene: TRBJ2-7; clone size: -; CDR3 protein: CASSSLKRANYEQYF; CDR3 DNA: TGTGCCAGCAGCTCACTTAAGCGGGCCAACTACGAGCAGTACTTC
V gene: TRBV7-6; D gene: TRBD1; J gene: TRBJ2-2; clone size: -; CDR3 protein: CASSLRDRTNTGELFF; CDR3 DNA: TGTGCCAGCAGCTTGCGGGACAGGACGAACACCGGGGAGCTGTTTTTT
V gene: TRBV18; D gene: -; J gene: TRBJ2-2; clone size: -; CDR3 protein: CASSPDKNTGELFF; CDR3 DNA: TGTGCCAGCTCACCAGACAAGAACACCGGGGAGCTGTTTTTT
V gene: TRBV7-2; D gene: -; J gene: TRBJ1-3; clone size: -; CDR3 protein: CASSPELGLGLGNTIYF; CDR3 DNA: TGTGCCAGCAGCCCAGAGTTGGGCCTCGGCCTAGGAAACACCATATATTTT
V gene: TRBV7-2; D gene: -; J gene: TRBJ2-5; clone size: -; CDR3 protein: CASSPGGRGRETQYF; CDR3 DNA: TGTGCCAGCAGCCCCGGGGGCAGGGGAAGAGAGACCCAGTACTTC
V gene: TRBV10-1; D gene: -; J gene: TRBJ2-7; clone size: once; CDR3 protein: CATYGGQGETSTVNEQYF; CDR3 DNA: TGCGCCACCTACGGCGGTCAGGGCGAAACTAGTACCGTAAACGAGCAGTACTTC
V gene: TRBV5-1; D gene: TRBD1; J gene: TRBJ1-2; clone size: -; CDR3 protein: CASRQGLYGYTF; CDR3 DNA: TGCGCCAGCCGACAGGGGCTATATGGCTACACCTTC
V gene: TRBV20-1; D gene: -; J gene: TRBJ1-1; clone size: few; CDR3 protein: CSARVGPGGGARRSTEAFF; CDR3 DNA: TGCAGTGCTAGAGTAGGCCCCGGCGGGGGCGCGCGAAGAAGCACTGAAGCTTTCTTT
V gene: TRBV6-1; D gene: -; J gene: TRBJ1-1; clone size: -; CDR3 protein: CASGGGGTEAFF; CDR3 DNA: TGTGCCAGCGGGGGGGGAGGGACTGAAGCTTTCTTT
V gene: TRBV19; D gene: -; J gene: TRBJ1-6; clone size: -; CDR3 protein: CASSSISGVENSPLHF; CDR3 DNA: TGTGCCAGTAGTTCCATATCAGGGGTAGAGAATTCACCCCTCCACTTT
V gene: TRBV24-1; D gene: -; J gene: TRBJ1-6; clone size: few; CDR3 protein: CATSERQGFSPLHF; CDR3 DNA: TGTGCCACCAGTGAAAGGCAGGGGTTTTCACCCCTCCACTTT
V gene: TRBV7-3; D gene: -; J gene: TRBJ2-7; clone size: -; CDR3 protein: CASSLTWGLEQYF; CDR3 DNA: TGTGCCAGCAGCTTAACCTGGGGGCTCGAGCAGTACTTC
V gene: TRBV7-2; D gene: -; J gene: TRBJ2-7; clone size: -; CDR3 protein: CASSLARGDEQYF; CDR3 DNA: TGTGCCAGCAGCTTAGCCAGGGGCGACGAGCAGTACTTC
V gene: TRBV4-2; D gene: -; J gene: TRBJ2-7; clone size: -; CDR3 protein: CASSQDRAVRVHEQYF; CDR3 DNA: TGTGCCAGCAGCCAAGATCGGGCCGTCAGGGTTCACGAGCAGTACTTC
V gene: TRBV6-5; D gene: -; J gene: TRBJ2-7; clone size: -; CDR3 protein: CASSYRWRGRAYEQYF; CDR3 DNA: TGTGCCAGCAGTTATAGGTGGAGGGGGCGAGCCTACGAGCAGTACTTC
V gene: TRBV7-9; D gene: -; J gene: TRBJ1-2; clone size: -; CDR3 protein: CASSSGIYGYTF; CDR3 DNA: TGTGCCAGCAGCTCCGGGATCTATGGCTACACCTTC
V gene: TRBV7-9; D gene: -; J gene: TRBJ2-2; clone size: -; CDR3 protein: CASSLEGRTGELFF; CDR3 DNA: TGTGCCAGCAGCTTAGAAGGCAGAACCGGGGAGCTGTTTTTT
V gene: TRBV25-1; D gene: -; J gene: TRBJ1-2; clone size: -; CDR3 protein: CASSSGRFNYGYTF; CDR3 DNA: TGTGCCAGCAGTTCGGGTCGCTTCAACTATGGCTACACCTTC
V gene: TRBV6-5; D gene: TRBD1; J gene: TRBJ1-5; clone size: few; CDR3 protein: CASSSIGTANQPQHF; CDR3 DNA: TGTGCCAGCAGTTCAATCGGGACAGCTAATCAGCCCCAGCATTTT
V gene: TRBV6-2/TRBV6-3; D gene: -; J gene: TRBJ2-7; clone size: -; CDR3 protein: CASLTGVGEQYF; CDR3 DNA: TGTGCCTCCCTCACGGGGGTGGGGGAGCAGTACTTC
V gene: TRBV6-1; D gene: -; J gene: TRBJ2-2; clone size: -; CDR3 protein: CASSPIDGVGELFF; CDR3 DNA: TGTGCCAGCAGTCCGATCGACGGGGTCGGGGAGCTGTTTTTT
V gene: TRBV7-2; D gene: TRBD1; J gene: TRBJ1-2; clone size: -; CDR3 protein: CASSSSGRGDGYTF; CDR3 DNA: TGTGCCAGCAGCTCATCCGGCAGGGGGGACGGCTACACCTTC
V gene: TRBV2; D gene: -; J gene: TRBJ1-1; clone size: -; CDR3 protein: CASKTDSNPEAFF; CDR3 DNA: TGTGCCAGCAAGACAGACAGTAACCCTGAAGCTTTCTTT
V gene: TRBV4-2; D gene: -; J gene: TRBJ2-2; clone size: -; CDR3 protein: CASSQDLLGITGELFF; CDR3 DNA: TGTGCCAGCAGCCAAGATCTGCTGGGAATAACCGGGGAGCTGTTTTTT
V gene: TRBV27; D gene: TRBD1; J gene: TRBJ2-1; clone size: -; CDR3 protein: CASSLDRETYNEQFF; CDR3 DNA: TGTGCCAGCAGTTTAGACAGGGAGACCTACAATGAGCAGTTCTTC
V gene: TRBV20-1; D gene: -; J gene: TRBJ1-3; clone size: few; CDR3 protein: CSALGSLSGNTIYF; CDR3 DNA: TGCAGTGCCCTGGGATCGCTCTCTGGAAACACCATATATTTT
V gene: TRBV10-3; D gene: -; J gene: TRBJ2-3; clone size: -; CDR3 protein: CAISESTDTQYF; CDR3 DNA: TGTGCCATCAGTGAGTCGACAGATACGCAGTATTTT
V gene: TRBV6-2/TRBV6-3; D gene: TRBD1; J gene: TRBJ2-7; clone size: once; CDR3 protein: CASSWAGGSYEQYF; CDR3 DNA: TGTGCCAGCAGTTGGGCAGGGGGATCATACGAGCAGTACTTC
V gene: TRBV7-8; D gene: -; J gene: TRBJ2-7; clone size: -; CDR3 protein: CASSFVRDHEQYF; CDR3 DNA: TGTGCCAGCAGCTTTGTCCGGGACCACGAGCAGTACTTC
V gene: TRBV19; D gene: TRBD1; J gene: TRBJ1-6; clone size: -; CDR3 protein: CASSTAGQGSGSPLHF; CDR3 DNA: TGTGCCAGTAGTACCGCGGGACAGGGGAGCGGATCACCCCTCCACTTT
V gene: TRBV12-5; D gene: -; J gene: TRBJ2-3; clone size: -; CDR3 protein: CASGGGGGTDTQYF; CDR3 DNA: TGTGCTAGTGGGGGGGGCGGTGGAACAGATACGCAGTATTTT
V gene: TRBV20-1; D gene: TRBD2; J gene: TRBJ2-7; clone size: few; CDR3 protein: CSAIASGSYEQYF; CDR3 DNA: TGCAGTGCTATAGCTAGCGGGTCCTACGAGCAGTACTTC
V gene: TRBV6-1; D gene: -; J gene: TRBJ2-2; clone size: -; CDR3 protein: CASSDRYTGELFF; CDR3 DNA: TGTGCCAGCAGTGATAGGTACACCGGGGAGCTGTTTTTT
V gene: TRBV20-1; D gene: -; J gene: TRBJ2-3; clone size: few; CDR3 protein: CSALKADTQYF; CDR3 DNA: TGCAGTGCATTGAAGGCAGATACGCAGTATTTT
V gene: TRBV19; D gene: -; J gene: TRBJ1-2; clone size: -; CDR3 protein: CASSLNYVWTF; CDR3 DNA: TGTGCCAGTAGCTTAAATTACGTTTGGACCTTC
V gene: TRBV11-3; D gene: TRBD2; J gene: TRBJ2-7; clone size: -; CDR3 protein: CASSVGTSGNEQYF; CDR3 DNA: TGTGCCAGCAGCGTCGGGACTAGCGGGAACGAGCAGTACTTC
V gene: TRBV18; D gene: -; J gene: TRBJ1-1; clone size: -; CDR3 protein: CASSPGTPLAFF; CDR3 DNA: TGTGCCAGCTCACCAGGAACTCCTCTAGCTTTCTTT
V gene: TRBV20-1; D gene: TRBD1; J gene: TRBJ1-1; clone size: -; CDR3 protein: CSASRAGGRYTEAFF; CDR3 DNA: TGCAGTGCTAGCCGGGCAGGGGGCAGGTACACTGAAGCTTTCTTT
V gene: TRBV7-9; D gene: TRBD2; J gene: TRBJ2-1; clone size: few; CDR3 protein: CASSLASGGGYNEQFF; CDR3 DNA: TGTGCCAGCAGCTTAGCGAGCGGGGGGGGCTACAATGAGCAGTTCTTC
V gene: TRBV6-5; D gene: -; J gene: TRBJ1-1; clone size: -; CDR3 protein: CASSYSRGTNTEAFF; CDR3 DNA: TGTGCCAGCAGTTACTCAAGAGGGACGAACACTGAAGCTTTCTTT
V gene: TRBV9; D gene: TRBD1; J gene: TRBJ1-5; clone size: -; CDR3 protein: CASSAGGQNQPQHF; CDR3 DNA: TGTGCCAGCAGCGCAGGGGGCCAAAATCAGCCCCAGCATTTT
V gene: TRBV7-2; D gene: TRBD2; J gene: TRBJ2-1; clone size: -; CDR3 protein: CASSLAAGVPYNEQFF; CDR3 DNA: TGTGCCAGCAGCTTAGCGGCGGGGGTACCCTACAATGAGCAGTTCTTC
V gene: TRBV5-1; D gene: -; J gene: TRBJ1-2; clone size: -; CDR3 protein: CASSPRGVNGYTF; CDR3 DNA: TGCGCCAGCAGCCCCCGGGGAGTCAATGGCTACACCTTC
V gene: TRBV2; D gene: -; J gene: TRBJ1-1; clone size: -; CDR3 protein: CASLDTSYTEAFF; CDR3 DNA: TGTGCCAGCTTGGACACCAGCTACACTGAAGCTTTCTTT
V gene: TRBV7-6; D gene: -; J gene: TRBJ1-1; clone size: few; CDR3 protein: CASSSSRAVGTEAFF; CDR3 DNA: TGTGCCAGCAGCTCCTCGAGGGCCGTGGGGACTGAAGCTTTCTTT
V gene: TRBV20-1; D gene: TRBD1; J gene: TRBJ2-5; clone size: -; CDR3 protein: CSARGRGRETQYF; CDR3 DNA: TGCAGTGCGAGGGGCAGGGGGCGGGAGACCCAGTACTTC
V gene: TRBV19; D gene: TRBD1; J gene: TRBJ1-6; clone size: few; CDR3 protein: CASSIARQGGDTPLHF; CDR3 DNA: TGTGCCAGTAGTATAGCCCGACAGGGTGGTGATACACCCCTCCACTTT
V gene: TRBV27; D gene: TRBD1; J gene: TRBJ1-3; clone size: few; CDR3 protein: CASSLTGAHSGNTIYF; CDR3 DNA: TGTGCCAGCAGTTTGACAGGGGCCCACTCTGGAAACACCATATATTTT
V gene: TRBV21-1; D gene: -; J gene: TRBJ2-3; clone size: -; CDR3 protein: CASSTLAEARVRSTDTQYF; CDR3 DNA: TGTGCCAGCAGCACCCTAGCGGAGGCCAGAGTACGAAGCACAGATACGCAGTATTTT
V gene: TRBV11-3; D gene: -; J gene: TRBJ1-1; clone size: -; CDR3 protein: CASSFSGEAFF; CDR3 DNA: TGTGCCAGCAGCTTCTCAGGGGAAGCTTTCTTT
V gene: TRBV7-2; D gene: -; J gene: TRBJ2-2; clone size: few; CDR3 protein: CASSLGVAVRQGELFF; CDR3 DNA: TGTGCCAGCAGCTTAGGGGTGGCGGTGCGCCAGGGGGAGCTGTTTTTT